The clone carrying this T cell receptor beta chain was observed a few times. The antigen remains unidentified. Extracted RNA was reverse transcribed, and the resulting cDNA served as sequencing template. Method: immunoSEQ multiplex PCR; TCRdb's copy keeps in-frame clones and lacks some. The sample lists 150,000 to 250,000 clones; approximately 60% were seen once. Treatment: oral pan-JAK inhibitor, 5-10 mg twice daily. Germline V lookup: CDR1 SNHLY, CDR2 FYNNEI. CDR3 length equals 13 residues. V was shortened by 6 bases and J by 0 bases, with 6 bases between the two germline ends. This sample is part of a study of CD8+ T cells in alopecia areata. Study outcomes and limitations: In scalp and blood during tofacitinib, many expanded lesional clones persisted.

This sample comprised CD4+ T cells sorted from blood, obtained at week 4, from a patient treated with tofacitinib. The source is a human donor with alopecia areata. The chain combines TRBV2 with TRBJ1-3, with D unresolved. For the CDR3, the DNA is TGTGCCAGCAGCGAACGCTCTGGAAACACCATATATTTT. Amino acids: CASSERSGNTIYF.